The 20 T cell receptor beta chains reported below all come from one sample, sequenced in a study of long-term antiretroviral therapy in people with HIV (dated by TCRdb to 2021 to 2024). Sequencing of the TRB variable region was done with the immunoSEQ hsTCRB v3.0 assay at survey level resolution. TCRdb's version of the immuneACCESS table is confined to in-frame rearrangements and falls short of the full clone set. An unresolved V gene accounts for under half of the shortfall where checked; the remainder is of unknown origin. The sample data list approximately 15,000 clones, and more than 85% of these were observed just once. Around 9.3% of the sample lies in the top ten. The sequenced sample was unsorted PBMCs, obtained 0.3 years after starting antiretroviral therapy. These TCRs come from a man aged 55 to 70 with HIV.

This clone is a singleton in its sample. The rearrangement uses TRBV11-2 and TRBJ2-5; the match to TRBD2 covers 8 bases. Germline values: CDR1 SGHAT, CDR2 FQNNGV. The CDR3 is 15 residues long. Germline trimming cut 4 bases from V and 5 bases from J; bases unmatched to any gene: 9. CDR3 loop: CASSWRLAFRETQYF. CDR3 sequence (DNA): TGTGCCAGCAGCTGGAGACTAGCGTTTCGGGAGACCCAGTACTTC.

The chain employs TRBV11-2 and TRBJ2-7; D assignment may be TRBD1 or TRBD2 (5 bases each). This CDR3 has 14 amino acids. Looked up from germline, CDR1 is SGHAT and CDR2 is FQNNGV. Trimming left V 7 bases short and J 10 bases short, with 23 bases between. The CDR3 is CASTSAGTLSTQYF. The CDR3 coding sequence is TGTGCCAGCACCTCGGCCGGGACCCTATCAACCCAGTACTTC.

The chain employs TRBV20-1 and TRBJ1-2, with D unclear. Germline V gene data show CDR1 as DFQATT and CDR2 as SNEGSKA (reference sequence). The V end lost 5 bases, the J end lost 7 bases, and 5 bases lay between the germline ends. This CDR3 comprises 9 residues. The CDR3 loop reads CSAPGGYTF. CDR3 DNA: TGCAGTGCTCCGGGTGGCTACACCTTC.

The chain has TRBV7-2 and TRBJ2-3, with D hard to call. V lost 1 base, J lost 4 bases, and 9 bases lay in between. CDR3 length: 14 amino acids. Germline V gives CDR1 SGHTA, CDR2 FQGNSA. The CDR3 region is CASSLGSTPDTQYF. In nucleotides, the CDR3 is TGTGCCAGCAGCTTAGGGTCTACGCCAGATACGCAGTATTTT.

The V gene is TRBV5-4, the J gene TRBJ2-2, with D perhaps TRBD2 (5 bases). Germline CDR1 SGHNT, CDR2 YYREEE (reference sequence). The CDR3 sequence is 15 residues long. The ends were cut back, 3 bases at V and 4 bases at J, with 13 bases in the middle. CDR3 amino acids: CASSSPGSLTGELFF. CDR3 bases: TGTGCCAGCAGCTCCCCGGGATCCCTCACCGGGGAGCTGTTTTTT.

This chain uses TRBV30 with TRBJ2-7; maybe TRBD1 (6 bases). V was pared by 7 bases and J by 5 bases, with 21 bases between. This CDR3 is built from 14 residues. Germline assignment: CDR1 GTSNPN and CDR2 SVGIG (reference sequence). The CDR3 protein is CASRYRERPHEQYF. CDR3 coding DNA: TGTGCCTCCAGATACAGGGAACGTCCCCACGAGCAGTACTTC.

The chain couples TRBV18 to TRBJ2-7; D not certain. Trimming took 2 bases from V and 4 from J, leaving 9 bases between them. Germline assignment: CDR1 KGHSH and CDR2 LQKENI. The CDR3 sequence is 13 residues long. CDR3 region: CASSPDRWYEQYF. CDR3 nucleotides: TGTGCCAGCTCACCAGATAGGTGGTACGAGCAGTACTTC. Full variable domain (remainder filled in from reference TRBV18 and TRBJ2-7): NAGVMQNPRHLVRRRGQEARLRCSPMKGHSHVYWYRQLPEEGLKFMVYLQKENIIDESGMPKERFSAEFPKEGPSILRIQQVVRGDSAAYFCASSPDRWYEQYFGPGTRLTVT.

This clone is deemed large. The rearrangement uses TRBV2 and TRBJ2-1; no definite D call. Germline lookup yields CDR1 SNHLY and CDR2 FYNNEI. The V gene lost 4 bases and the J gene lost 9 bases, with 13 bases spanning the gap. The CDR3 has 13 amino acids. CDR3 protein: CASSGDRHVEQFF. The CDR3 DNA follows: TGTGCCAGCAGTGGAGACCGACATGTTGAGCAGTTCTTC.

The V call is TRBV18, the J call TRBJ1-6; TRBD1 agrees at 7 bases. V trimming: 4 bases; J trimming: 6 bases; junction bases outside the gene matches: 6. The CDR3 extends over 15 amino acids. Germline CDR1 and CDR2: KGHSH and LQKENI. Here the CDR3 reads CASSLSGTVNSPLHF. CDR3 bases: TGTGCCAGCTCACTTTCCGGGACAGTTAATTCACCCCTCCACTTT.

This clone was counted between two and nine times. The chain has TRBV5-6 and TRBJ2-7; TRBD1 is a possible D gene (5 bases). The CDR3 has 12 residues. Germline CDR1 is SGHDT and CDR2 is YYEEEE. V dropped 2 bases and J dropped 2 bases, with 5 bases sitting between them. The CDR3 loop reads CASSLGAYEQYF. Written as DNA, the CDR3 is TGTGCCAGCAGCTTAGGGGCCTACGAGCAGTACTTC.

The chain couples TRBV19 to TRBJ1-5, with 11 bases lining up with TRBD1. The CDR3 length is 16 residues. Germline V gives CDR1 LNHDA, CDR2 SQIVND (reference sequence). The trim removed 4 bases at V and 6 bases at J, leaving 8 bases unmatched. The chain's CDR3 is CASSTNRDRGGQPQHF. For the CDR3, the DNA is TGTGCCAGTAGTACGAACCGGGACAGGGGGGGTCAGCCCCAGCATTTT.

J is TRBJ2-7 and V is TRBV7-2; 8 bases align to TRBD2. In germline, CDR1 is SGHTA, CDR2 FQGNSA. This CDR3 spans 14 amino acids. V was clipped by 4 bases and J by 2 bases; unmatched bases: 4. The CDR3 DNA sequence: TGTGCCAGCAGCTCTAGCGGGCCCCCCTACGAGCAGTACTTC. Its protein is CASSSSGPPYEQYF.

This clone has only a few counts. This chain links TRBV7-3 with TRBJ2-7; 8 bases line up with TRBD1. Trimming took 0 bases from V and 3 from J; bases not matched to a gene: 4. CDR3 length: 15 residues. CDR1 and CDR2 (germline): SGHTA, FQGTGA. CDR3 nucleotide sequence: TGTGCCAGCAGCTTAACAGGACAGGGTAGCTACGAGCAGTACTTC. Translation: CASSLTGQGSYEQYF. The complete variable domain, with remaining parts taken from reference TRBV7-3 and TRBJ2-7, reads GAGVSQTPSNKVTEKGKYVELRCDPISGHTALYWYRQSLGQGPEFLIYFQGTGAADDSGLPNDRFFAVRPEGSVSTLKIQRTERGDSAVYLCASSLTGQGSYEQYFGPGTRLTVT.

The chain has TRBV6-5 and TRBJ1-2, with D possibly matching TRBD1 (5 bases). Trimming pared 4 bases from V and 4 bases from J, leaving 19 bases between. Germline V gene data show CDR1 as MNHEY and CDR2 as SVGAGI. The CDR3 is made up of 16 amino acids. CDR3 nucleotide sequence: TGTGCCAGCAGTTCTTTAGTGGCTGTGGGGCTCTATGGCTACACCTTC. This translates into CASSSLVAVGLYGYTF.

V and J are TRBV7-2 and TRBJ2-5; 7 bases are a match to TRBD1. Germline trimming cut 4 bases from V and 4 bases from J; bases unmatched to any gene: 6. The CDR3 is 14 amino acids. Germline V gives CDR1 SGHTA, CDR2 FQGNSA. The CDR3 sequence is CASSSNRGRETQYF. CDR3 DNA: TGTGCCAGCAGCTCCAACAGGGGTAGAGAGACCCAGTACTTC.

The chain combines TRBV5-1 with TRBJ2-7, with TRBD2 matching over 9 bases. V trimming: 4 bases; J trimming: 6 bases; junction bases outside the gene matches: 11. CDR3 length: 15 residues. In germline, CDR1 is SGHRS, CDR2 YFSETQ. CDR3 coding DNA: TGCGCCAGCAGCCGCCGGACTAGCGAAGGTCGCGAGCAGTACTTC. This translates into CASSRRTSEGREQYF.

The chain is built from TRBV18 and TRBJ1-5; TRBD1 might be the D (6 bases). This CDR3 is 14 amino acids long. V was shortened by 2 bases and J by 4 bases, with 9 bases between the two germline ends. Germline CDR1 reads KGHSH; CDR2 reads LQKENI. The CDR3 is CASSPNRENQPQHF. In DNA, the CDR3 is TGTGCCAGCTCACCAAACAGGGAAAATCAGCCCCAGCATTTT.

This sequence joins TRBV7-2 and TRBJ1-4; possible D gene TRBD1, 6 bases. Per germline, CDR1 SGHTA and CDR2 FQGNSA. The V end was cut by 2 bases, the J end by 3 bases, with 7 bases between. CDR3 size: 14 residues. CDR3 sequence: CASSLNRANEKLFF. CDR3 DNA sequence: TGTGCCAGCAGCTTAAACAGGGCTAATGAAAAACTGTTTTTT.

The rearrangement joins TRBV18 to TRBJ2-3; the match to TRBD2 covers 12 bases. The CDR3 totals 16 residues. The V segment lost 6 bases and the J segment 6 bases; nucleotides outside the gene matches: 10. CDR1 is KGHSH, CDR2 LQKENI, per germline. The CDR3 nucleotides read TGTGCCAGCTCTTCCGGACTAGCGGGAACAATGGATACGCAGTATTTT. It yields the protein CASSSGLAGTMDTQYF. The complete variable domain, with remaining parts taken from reference TRBV18 and TRBJ2-3, reads NAGVMQNPRHLVRRRGQEARLRCSPMKGHSHVYWYRQLPEEGLKFMVYLQKENIIDESGMPKERFSAEFPKEGPSILRIQQVVRGDSAAYFCASSSGLAGTMDTQYFGPGTRLTVL.

The genes are TRBV9 and TRBJ2-7; the match to TRBD2 covers 8 bases. Germline V gene lookup returns CDR1 SGDLS and CDR2 YYNGEE. The CDR3 runs 15 residues. V gave up 4 bases and J gave up 7 bases; unmatched junction bases: 13. In nucleotides, the CDR3 is TGTGCCAGCAGCCCCCGGACCGCGGGAGGTATAGAGCAGTACTTC. Its translation is CASSPRTAGGIEQYF.